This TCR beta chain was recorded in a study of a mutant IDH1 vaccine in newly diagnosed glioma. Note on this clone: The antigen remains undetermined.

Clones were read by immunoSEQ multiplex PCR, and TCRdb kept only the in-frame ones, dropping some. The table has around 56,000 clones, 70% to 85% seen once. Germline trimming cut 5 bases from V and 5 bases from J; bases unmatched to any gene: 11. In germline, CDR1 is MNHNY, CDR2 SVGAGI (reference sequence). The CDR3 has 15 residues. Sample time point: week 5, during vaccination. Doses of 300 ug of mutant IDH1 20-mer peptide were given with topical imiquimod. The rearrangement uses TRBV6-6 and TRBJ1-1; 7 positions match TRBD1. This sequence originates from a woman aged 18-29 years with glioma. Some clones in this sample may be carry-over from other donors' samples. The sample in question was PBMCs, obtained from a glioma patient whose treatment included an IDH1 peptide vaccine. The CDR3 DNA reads TGTGCCAGCAGTGCCCGGGACAGCCACCGGACTGAAGCTTTCTTT. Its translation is CASSARDSHRTEAFF.